This T cell receptor beta chain was captured by sequencing in a study of T cells in Graves' hyperthyroidism and ophthalmopathy. Cells are PBMCs isolated from around 9.4 ml of fresh blood. The sample holds a few counts of this clonotype. From RNA transcripts, TCR beta CDR3 regions were amplified. HTBI primers drove first-round RT-PCR of the TCR CDR3. TCRdb re-called the multiplex PCR reads with MiXCR, one entry per CDR3 protein. The table includes a few hundred thousand distinct CDR3 sequences, 15% to 20% detected once. Material: blood. This sequence originates from a man between 35 and 55 years old with Graves' hyperthyroidism.

In DNA form, the CDR3 reads TGTGCCAGCAGCTTTCCTTCCAGAGAGACCCAGTACTTC. Encoded protein: CASSFPSRETQYF. The rearrangement joins TRBV11-2 to TRBJ2-5; D is unresolved. This CDR3 is built from 13 residues. V lost 3 bases and J 4 bases, leaving 9 bases between the germline ends. Germline V gives CDR1 SGHAT, CDR2 FQNNGV. The full variable domain, its missing parts supplied by reference TRBV11-2 and TRBJ2-5, is EAGVAQSPRYKIIEKRQSVAFWCNPISGHATLYWYQQILGQGPKLLIQFQNNGVVDDSQLPKDRFSAERLKGVDSTLKIQPAKLEDSAVYLCASSFPSRETQYFGPGTRLLVL.